Reported below is one TCR beta chain. Methods used by the authors: Estimates of nucleated cell counts were drawn from the amplification of reference gene primers. Profiled with immunoSEQ multiplex PCR; TCRdb holds only in-frame clones, not every one. The V and J calls and the clone size are those of that table, but D and trimming were determined from the DNA. The sample contains about 340,000 clones, 80% to 90% of which appear only once. The data are from a study of blood T cell repertoires in COVID-19. Study as a whole: Both acute and convalescent COVID-19 samples were obtained from the United States, Italy and Spain.

This CDR3 region has 15 residues. Looked up from germline, CDR1 is SGDLS and CDR2 is YYNGEE. Unmatched junction bases numbered 4, after V lost 0 bases and J lost 4 bases. The chain employs TRBV9 and TRBJ2-7; TRBD2 aligns across 10 bases. This TCR was sampled from a man younger than 45 with active or convalescent COVID-19. Input material: peripheral blood. The CDR3 region has the DNA TGTGCCAGCAGCGTAGGGGTAGCGGGAGGATACGAGCAGTACTTC. Amino acid sequence: CASSVGVAGGYEQYF.